The T cell receptor beta chain under discussion was sequenced for a study of blood T cell repertoires in COVID-19. Study-wide background: Collection of acute and convalescent COVID-19 samples took place in the United States, Italy and Spain.

Trimming left V 1 base short and J 4 bases short, with 11 bases between. This CDR3 contains 15 residues. The germline V gene encodes CDR1 LGHNA and CDR2 YNFKEQ. Libraries were prepared by immunoSEQ multiplex PCR; TCRdb keeps only in-frame clonotypes and omits some of them. Of about 270,000 clones listed, more than 80% are singletons. The receptor was isolated from a woman aged 25 to 39 with acute COVID-19. This chain joins TRBV4-2 and TRBJ2-1; D gene uncertain. The sample comprised PBMCs or T cells enriched from blood (not recorded which). CDR3 nucleotide sequence: TGTGCCAGCAGCCAAGTACCGCGGTTATACAATGAGCAGTTCTTC. Translating it yields CASSQVPRLYNEQFF.